This TCR beta chain comes out of a study of blood T cell repertoires in COVID-19. The germline gives CDR1 MNHEY, CDR2 SMNVEV (reference sequence). The CDR3 consists of 14 residues. Trimming cost V 8 bases and J 4 bases, with 17 bases left between them. The method was immunoSEQ multiplex PCR; TCRdb's version includes in-frame clones alone and lacks a portion of them. The table has 150,000 to 200,000 clones, 70% to 90% seen once; the top ten hold 1.5% to 2%. The receptor's source is a man between 18 and 35 years old who had recovered from COVID-19. The chain has TRBV27 and TRBJ1-2; D gene ambiguous. The sample comprised peripheral blood. The CDR3 DNA follows: TGTGCCAGCTGGACGGAACCACGGGGCTATGGCTACACCTTC. Protein: CASWTEPRGYGYTF.